These T cell receptor beta chains were read from a single sample in a study of CD8 T cells in ankylosing spondylitis. Each CDR3 protein is one row after TCRdb ran MiXCR on the 5' RACE reads. The profile shows around 540,000 distinct CDR3 sequences, about 13% of them singletons. Material: blood, either unsorted or a sorted T cell fraction (not recorded which). These receptor sequences come from a male donor with ankylosing spondylitis. The CDR3 runs from the conserved cysteine through the conserved F or W. A D gene is named only where the DNA matches it firmly.

d_call v_call cdr3_aa
TRBD2 TRBV25-1 CASSEGLVADTQYF
NA TRBV18 CASSPPSLGEQFF
TRBD2 TRBV12-3/TRBV12-4 CASWMAGGPNTGELFF
TRBD2 TRBV2 CASSESAGGTYNEQFF
NA TRBV12-3/TRBV12-4 CASSGGQDQPQHF
TRBD2 TRBV29-1 CSVEDSGEAAYEQYF
NA TRBV7-2 CASSPSWQFSYEQYF
NA TRBV5-6 CASSLVAGRGVLTDTQYF
NA TRBV9 CASSVELRGSYNEQFF
NA TRBV27 CASSRRLASEAGELFF
NA TRBV2 CATKGETQYF
NA TRBV29-1 CSARASALNTEAFF
NA TRBV24-1 CATSDPGTSTGETQYF
NA TRBV5-1 CASSFPGVGTGELFF
NA TRBV12-3/TRBV12-4 CASSTNTDTEAFF
NA TRBV7-2 CASSLAGNLAKNIQYF
TRBD2 TRBV2 CASRDPAGVEQFF
TRBD2 TRBV12-3/TRBV12-4 CASTHPVVAGSSYNEQFF
TRBD1 TRBV29-1 CSVARDSYNEQFF
NA TRBV5-1 CASRPNPYSNQPQHF
NA TRBV12-3/TRBV12-4 CATATGPLQETQYF
TRBD1 TRBV7-8 CASSFRAGQAAPLHF
NA TRBV5-1 CASSLGAAQQETQYF
TRBD2 TRBV19 CASSRWGSGGPPGEQYF
NA TRBV7-8 CASTPLAVEKLFF
NA TRBV12-3/TRBV12-4 CASSLAASSYEQYF
TRBD2 TRBV11-2 CASSLVPSGTSGSSGELFF
TRBD1 TRBV2 CASSGLLTGTREQYF
NA TRBV28 CASSLTGSGANVLTF
NA TRBV19 CASSGHYNEQFF
TRBD1 TRBV7-2 CASSFPQGNYGYTF
TRBD1 TRBV20-1 CSASWDRQETQYF
NA TRBV11-1 CASSLDPGASTYNEQFF
NA TRBV20-1 CSASPGQYNQPQHF
NA TRBV20-1 CSARSEIEETQYF
NA TRBV6-2/TRBV6-3 CASSGDDYGYTF
TRBD1 TRBV9 CASSVGGQGAYGYTF
NA TRBV27 CASSRTAAYEQYF
NA TRBV20-1 CSAVDRRGNYGYTF
NA TRBV6-1 CASTSVNNGYTF
NA TRBV12-3/TRBV12-4 CASTSGGTGGLEQFF
TRBD2 TRBV20-1 CSARRGEGTGELFF
NA TRBV20-1 CSATLYEQYF
NA TRBV11-2 CASSFSKGETQYF
NA TRBV5-6 CASSLYGATEAFF
TRBD2 TRBV11-2 CASSVSGTNTGELFF
NA TRBV7-2 CASSQTRKSNYGYTF
NA TRBV7-8 CASSFPGTTNGKLFF
TRBD1 TRBV6-5 CASSYGTGFNYGYTF
NA TRBV3-1 CASSQEISGPKAEQFF
NA TRBV7-4 CASSLVKGGGYSNQPQHF
NA TRBV10-3 CAISEVANTGELFF
TRBD1 TRBV6-5 CASSYTDGGGTGAGYTF